The entry that follows covers one TCR beta chain sequence. The antigen is not known. The sample comes from a study of T cell repertoires in cytomegalovirus infection. Study results and limitations: HLA-C-restricted CMV clonotypes gave the most frequent clonotype in two of eight donors.

Germline V gene sequence: CDR1 SGHDT, CDR2 YYEEEE. The CDR3 extends over 16 amino acids. Trimming took 5 bases from V and 0 from J; bases not matched to a gene: 10. TCRdb re-called the reads through MiXCR, storing one row per CDR3 protein. The sample lists some 560,000 distinct CDR3 sequences, 40% seen once, with 48% in the top ten. The chain employs TRBV5-6 and TRBJ1-2, with 7 bases identical to TRBD1. The origin of this receptor is a human donor in good health (CMV status not recorded). Some clones in this sample may be carry-over from other donors' samples. Sequenced material: cultured PBMCs, taken from culture after CMV antigen stimulation. The CDR3 is CASSSRRDSSNYGYTF. CDR3 DNA sequence: TGTGCCAGCAGTTCCAGACGGGACAGCTCTAACTATGGCTACACCTTC.